This record concerns one TCR beta chain sequence. Its antigen remains unidentified. The data originate from a study of vaccination effects on CD4 cells after COVID-19. Viral peptide pool expansion of antigen-specific CD4+ T cells preceded sequencing in the ViraFEST assay. Following culture for approximately ten days, CD4+ T cells were isolated. All vaccine recipients tested negative for nucleocapsid antibodies and had never contracted SARS-CoV-2 infection. The authors replaced half the medium with IL-2 medium on days 3 and 7. The CDR3 contains 12 residues. The V end was cut by 4 bases, the J end by 2 bases, with 4 bases between. Produced via immunoSEQ multiplex PCR; TCRdb's table is partial and in-frame only. This table holds about 73,000 clones, approximately 74% found once.

This TCR derives from a human donor who received a COVID-19 vaccine. The chain couples TRBV12-3 or TRBV12-4 to TRBJ2-3; no reliable D call. This specimen consisted of CD4+ T cells from PBMCs cultured with HCoV-NL63 spike peptides, obtained before COVID-19 vaccination. CDR3 DNA sequence: TGTGCCAGCAGTTCGACCACAGATACGCAGTATTTT. This encodes CASSSTTDTQYF.